Here is one TCR beta chain with its context. These data are taken from a study of blood T cell repertoires in COVID-19. About the research overall: The origin of the acute and convalescent COVID-19 samples was the United States, Italy and Spain. PBMCs, B-cell-depleted T cells, or T cells were the source of the cDNA or gDNA that made up the material.

Germline CDR1 is MNHEY and CDR2 is SMNVEV (reference sequence). This CDR3 comprises 13 residues. Trimming took off 7 bases at V and 3 bases at J, with 13 bases between the two ends. Generated by immunoSEQ multiplex PCR, the TCRdb table keeps only in-frame clones and is missing some. The sample contains approximately 81,000 clones, around 89% of which appear only once. This receptor was obtained from a man between 65 and 85 years old with active or convalescent COVID-19. The chain couples TRBV27 to TRBJ2-7; D remains unclear. Specimen: peripheral blood. The DNA for the CDR3 is TGTGCCAGCATCTCGTCCCACAGCTACGAGCAGTACTTC. Amino acid sequence: CASISSHSYEQYF.